These 25 T cell receptor beta chains share one sample of origin, sequenced in a study of OX40 agonist ivuxolimab in advanced cancers. The repertoire was sequenced with immunoSEQ multiplex PCR; TCRdb's copy has only in-frame clones and lacks some. The sample contains some 43,000 clones, roughly nine tenths of which appear only once. Sample: CD4+ or CD8+ T cells sorted from blood, taken in a trial of the OX40 agonist ivuxolimab. These receptors originate from an adult with an advanced solid tumor such as melanoma, head and neck, liver or kidney cancer.

The V call is TRBV5-1, the J call TRBJ2-2; D unresolved. Germline V gene sequence: CDR1 SGHRS, CDR2 YFSETQ. V was clipped by 4 bases and J by 2 bases, with 12 bases between them. This CDR3 spans 15 amino acids. The CDR3 coding sequence is TGCGCCAGCAGCCGGGCATGGGGAAACACCGGGGAGCTGTTTTTT. This sequence encodes CASSRAWGNTGELFF.

The chain has TRBV28 and TRBJ1-2; D uncertain. Trimming took off 3 bases at V and 8 bases at J, with 10 bases between the two ends. Germline V gene sequence: CDR1 MDHEN, CDR2 SYDVKM. CDR3 length: 12 residues. The CDR3 coding sequence is TGTGCCAGCAGTTTGTCCCTGGGGGGCTACACCTTC. It yields the protein CASSLSLGGYTF.

V gene TRBV11-2 combines with J gene TRBJ2-3; D may match TRBD1 or TRBD2 (6 bases each). Germline V gene lookup returns CDR1 SGHAT and CDR2 FQNNGV. The CDR3 extends over 16 amino acids. Trimming took 1 base from V and 1 from J, leaving 12 bases between them. CDR3 nucleotide sequence: TGTGCCAGCAGCTTAGTCGGGGGCGCAGGCACAGATACGCAGTATTTT. Its protein product is CASSLVGGAGTDTQYF.

Note on this clone: The junction does not match germline at one end; this may be a read error. The chain couples TRBV7-7 to TRBJ2-7; D gene uncertain. Looked up from germline, CDR1 is SSHAT and CDR2 is FNYEAQ (reference sequence). This CDR3 spans 14 amino acids. The CDR3, as DNA: TGTGCTAGCAGCTTAACAGACGGATCCTACGAGCAGTACTTC. It is translated as CASSLTDGSYEQYF. Full variable domain (missing parts from reference TRBV7-7 and TRBJ2-7): GAGVSQSPRYKVTKRGQDVTLRCDPISSHATLYWYQQALGQGPEFLTYFNYEAQPDKSGLPSDRFSAERPEGSISTLTIQRTEQRDSAMYRCASSLTDGSYEQYFGPGTRLTVT.

The chain uses TRBV7-2 and TRBJ2-5, with unresolved D. V lost 2 bases and J 0 bases, leaving 13 bases between the germline ends. In germline, CDR1 is SGHTA, CDR2 FQGNSA. This CDR3 has 16 residues. The CDR3 DNA reads TGTGCCAGCAGCTTAACTTGGGCGGCGAACCAAGAGACCCAGTACTTC. It codes for CASSLTWAANQETQYF.

V is TRBV6-5 and J is TRBJ1-2, with D hard to call. Deletions cut 2 bases from V and 4 bases from J, with 8 bases between. Germline loops: CDR1 MNHEY, CDR2 SVGAGI. The CDR3 is 13 amino acids. The CDR3 DNA sequence: TGTGCCAGCAGTTACGACATTACCTATGGCTACACCTTC. This codes for CASSYDITYGYTF.

The chain employs TRBV7-2 and TRBJ2-7; perhaps TRBD1 as D (5 bases). CDR3 length: 15 residues. The V and J ends lost 4 bases and 0 bases respectively, with 13 bases between them. Germline CDR1 SGHTA, CDR2 FQGNSA. In DNA form, the CDR3 reads TGTGCCAGCAGCTCACAGGCCTCTAGCTCCTACGAGCAGTACTTC. Amino acid sequence: CASSSQASSSYEQYF.

The chain joins TRBV20-1 to TRBJ2-3, with D uncertain. V lost 3 bases, J lost 6 bases, and 4 bases lay in between. From germline, CDR1 is DFQATT and CDR2 SNEGSKA (reference sequence). The CDR3 totals 10 residues. The chain's CDR3 is CSARSDTQYF. The DNA for the CDR3 is TGCAGTGCTAGGTCGGATACGCAGTATTTT.

V gene TRBV19 combines with J gene TRBJ1-4, with no clear D. The CDR3 sequence is 15 residues long. Germline V gene lookup returns CDR1 LNHDA and CDR2 SQIVND (reference sequence). Trimming left V 2 bases short and J 0 bases short, with 7 bases between. CDR3 DNA sequence: TGTGCCAGTAGTATAACAACCGCAACTAATGAAAAACTGTTTTTT. Protein product: CASSITTATNEKLFF.

The rearrangement uses TRBV5-6 and TRBJ1-1, with unresolved D. The CDR3 is 13 residues long. The V end was cut by 2 bases, the J end by 7 bases, with 12 bases between. Per germline, CDR1 SGHDT and CDR2 YYEEEE. CDR3 protein: CASSFPAELEAFF. CDR3 sequence (DNA): TGTGCCAGCAGCTTCCCCGCCGAACTTGAAGCTTTCTTT. The variable domain in full, with the rest retrieved from reference TRBV5-6 and TRBJ1-1, is DAGVTQSPTHLIKTRGQQVTLRCSPKSGHDTVSWYQQALGQGPQFIFQYYEEEERQRGNFPDRFSGHQFPNYSSELNVNALLLGDSALYLCASSFPAELEAFFGQGTRLTVV.

The rearrangement uses TRBV13 and TRBJ1-2, with D unresolved. The germline gives CDR1 PRHDT, CDR2 FYEKMQ (reference sequence). The V and J ends lost 1 base and 5 bases respectively, with 5 bases between them. The CDR3 contains 12 residues. The CDR3 nucleotides are TGTGCCAGCAGCTTAGACGGGTATGGCTACACCTTC. Its protein product is CASSLDGYGYTF.

The chain has TRBV9 and TRBJ1-5, with D perhaps matching TRBD1 (6 bases). The germline V gene has CDR1 SGDLS and CDR2 YYNGEE. The length of the CDR3 is 12 residues. V gave up 8 bases and J gave up 6 bases, with 12 bases separating them. CDR3 sequence reads: CARGASFQPQHF. CDR3 in DNA: TGTGCCAGGGGGGCATCATTTCAGCCCCAGCATTTT.

This chain connects TRBV6-1 to TRBJ1-2; D unclear. This CDR3 is built from 13 residues. Trimming removed 3 bases from V and 8 bases from J, with 13 bases in between. The germline gives CDR1 MNHNS, CDR2 SASEGT. The CDR3 loop reads CASSELDREGYTF. CDR3 coding DNA: TGTGCCAGCAGTGAGTTGGATCGCGAGGGCTACACCTTC.

The CDR3 coding sequence is TGTGCCAGTAGTACCGACAGGGGACGTTCTCGGGCTTTCTTT. Protein sequence: CASSTDRGRSRAFF. This chain connects TRBV19 to TRBJ1-1; 8 nucleotides align to TRBD1. The germline V gene encodes CDR1 LNHDA and CDR2 SQIVND (reference sequence). The V and J ends lost 4 bases and 11 bases, in that order; junction bases with no gene match: 12. CDR3 length equals 14 residues.

CDR3: CASSDRESSYNSPLHF. The CDR3 DNA follows: TGTGCCAGCAGTGACAGAGAAAGCTCCTATAATTCACCCCTCCACTTT. The chain uses TRBV4-2 and TRBJ1-6, with D possibly matching TRBD1 (5 bases). Germline lookup yields CDR1 LGHNA and CDR2 YNFKEQ. This CDR3 spans 16 amino acids. The V end was cut by 6 bases, the J end by 0 bases, with 12 bases between.

The gene calls are TRBV10-3 and TRBJ1-4, with D uncertain. The V gene lost 3 bases and the J gene lost 1 base, with 9 bases spanning the gap. From germline, CDR1 is ENHRY and CDR2 SYGVKD. The CDR3 contains 15 residues. This CDR3 reads CAISDPAETNEKLFF. The DNA of the CDR3 is TGTGCCATCAGTGACCCAGCGGAAACTAATGAAAAACTGTTTTTT.

Here the CDR3 reads CASRDNGGNTIYF. CDR3 DNA sequence: TGTGCCAGCAGAGATAATGGGGGAAACACCATATATTTT. The chain carries TRBV6-1 and TRBJ1-3; D ambiguous. V gave up 6 bases and J gave up 4 bases, with 10 bases separating them. Germline CDR1 is MNHNS and CDR2 is SASEGT. The CDR3 consists of 13 residues.

The V call is TRBV25-1, the J call TRBJ2-2; D might be TRBD1 (5 bases). The germline V gene encodes CDR1 MGHDK and CDR2 SYGVNS. The CDR3 length is 14 residues. V was clipped by 1 base and J by 5 bases, with 8 bases between them. The CDR3: CASSEFGATGELFF. The CDR3 coding sequence is TGTGCCAGCAGTGAATTTGGGGCAACCGGGGAGCTGTTTTTT.

This chain links TRBV5-1 with TRBJ1-3; D unresolved. CDR1 is SGHRS and CDR2 is YFSETQ in the germline V gene. CDR3 length equals 12 residues. V lost 4 bases to trimming and J lost 2 bases, with 4 bases between them. The CDR3 loop reads CASSGTGNTIYF. As DNA, the CDR3 is TGCGCCAGCAGCGGAACTGGAAACACCATATATTTT.

Worth noting for this clone: Different DNA sequences within this sample yield the same CDR3. Here the CDR3 reads CASSLRGLGTEAFF. DNA for the CDR3: TGTGCCAGCAGCTTAAGGGGGCTCGGCACTGAAGCTTTCTTT. This chain joins TRBV5-8 and TRBJ1-1; 7 bases agree with TRBD1. Germline CDR1 SGHTS, CDR2 YDEGEE. Trimming at V came to 2 bases and at J to 4 bases, leaving 5 bases not matched to a gene. This CDR3 is built from 14 residues.

The table lists this clone with a few counts. V usage is TRBV6-1 and J usage is TRBJ1-1; D unresolved. This CDR3 comprises 14 residues. Trimming took 7 bases from V and 8 from J, leaving 20 bases between them. The germline V gene has CDR1 MNHNS and CDR2 SASEGT. In DNA, the CDR3 is TGTGCCAGCACCCCCTCTCGGTCTCGGCTAGAAGCTTTCTTT. It is translated as CASTPSRSRLEAFF.

The rearrangement links TRBV30 to TRBJ2-5; 9 bases are a match to TRBD1. Germline values: CDR1 GTSNPN, CDR2 SVGIG (reference sequence). The junction had 5 bases not matched to a gene; V was cut back by 0 bases and J by 3 bases. This CDR3 comprises 15 residues. CDR3 amino acids: CAWSVRGTGKETQYF. The CDR3 DNA follows: TGTGCCTGGAGTGTACGTGGGACAGGGAAAGAGACCCAGTACTTC. The full variable domain, with the rest looked up from reference TRBV30 and TRBJ2-5, is SQTIHQWPATLVQPVGSPLSLECTVEGTSNPNLYWYRQAAGRGLQLLFYSVGIGQISSEVPQNLSASRPQDRQFILSSKKLLLSDSGFYLCAWSVRGTGKETQYFGPGTRLLVL.

A single count supports this clone. The chain carries TRBV10-3 and TRBJ2-2, with a possible D match to TRBD2 (6 bases). Germline lookup yields CDR1 ENHRY and CDR2 SYGVKD. CDR3 length: 16 residues. Trimming cost V 4 bases and J 0 bases, with 12 bases left between them. The CDR3 region has the DNA TGTGCCATCAGTGCGGGGGTCAACGCGAACACCGGGGAGCTGTTTTTT. This gives the protein CAISAGVNANTGELFF.

The rearrangement uses TRBV5-1 and TRBJ1-2; D call uncertain. The CDR3 has 14 amino acids. V gave up 4 bases and J gave up 3 bases, with 13 bases separating them. Germline values: CDR1 SGHRS, CDR2 YFSETQ. The CDR3 protein is CASSTSPEHYGYTF. CDR3 bases: TGCGCCAGCAGCACCTCACCAGAACACTATGGCTACACCTTC.

The V gene is TRBV11-1, the J gene TRBJ2-1; 9 positions match TRBD1. The CDR3 is made up of 13 amino acids. V was clipped by 5 bases and J by 10 bases; unmatched bases: 6. The germline gives CDR1 SGHAT, CDR2 FQDESV (reference sequence). CDR3 loop: CASSQGQGTEQFF. In DNA, the CDR3 is TGTGCCAGCAGCCAGGGACAGGGAACGGAGCAGTTCTTC.